This entry lists 27 T cell receptor beta chains sequenced from one sample in a study of cytomegalovirus exposure and HLA in healthy donors. Both 60 Vbeta primers and 13 Jbeta primers went into the PCR. Libraries were prepared by immunoSEQ multiplex PCR; TCRdb keeps only in-frame clonotypes and omits some of them. The sample lists around 170,000 clones, over 65% occurring once. Sequenced material: PBMCs. These receptors were obtained from a woman aged 45-59 years in good health and CMV-seropositive.

V usage is TRBV2 and J usage is TRBJ2-6, with TRBD1 matching 8 bases. The CDR3 is 17 amino acids. Germline-derived CDR1 and CDR2 are SNHLY and FYNNEI. The V and J ends lost 3 bases and 0 bases, in that order; junction bases with no gene match: 4. The CDR3 sequence is CASSDRGQVSGANVLTF. DNA for the CDR3: TGTGCCAGCAGTGACAGGGGGCAAGTCTCTGGGGCCAACGTCCTGACTTTC.

With regard to this clone: A junction boundary mismatches the germline segment, possibly from a read error. J is TRBJ1-5 and V is TRBV7-9, with TRBD1 matching over 8 bases. Germline V CDR1 and CDR2: SEHNR, FQNEAQ (reference sequence). The CDR3 spans 13 residues. CDR3 in DNA: TGTTCCAGCAGCAAGGACAGGGTAAAGCCCCAGCATTTT. Translating gives CSSSKDRVKPQHF.

This clone has only one observation. The chain is built from TRBV6-4 and TRBJ1-4; TRBD1 matches at 12 bases. Germline CDR1 is MRHNA and CDR2 is SNTAGT. The CDR3 has 16 residues. J gave up 8 bases and V 5 bases, and 9 bases lay outside the gene matches. Here the CDR3 DNA reads TGTGCCAGCAGTTCCCGGGACAGGGGGCAGGAGGAAAAACTGTTTTTT. Amino acids: CASSSRDRGQEEKLFF.

As for this clone: One end of the junction does not line up with germline, which may come from a read error. The CDR3 nucleotides read TGTGCCGGCAGCCAAGTTTACTCCGGGACTAGCGACGAGCAGTACTTC. Amino acid sequence: CAGSQVYSGTSDEQYF. The chain links TRBV4-2 to TRBJ2-7; 10 bases are a match to TRBD2. Germline assignment: CDR1 LGHNA and CDR2 YNFKEQ. The CDR3 runs to 16 residues.

This chain links TRBV14 with TRBJ2-5; the D gene is possibly TRBD2 (5 bases). The CDR3 contains 15 residues. In germline, CDR1 is SGHDN, CDR2 FVKESK. Trimming cost V 1 base and J 7 bases, with 16 bases left between them. The chain's CDR3 is CASSQGSGPGRTQYF. CDR3 in DNA: TGTGCCAGCAGCCAAGGAAGCGGCCCCGGTAGGACCCAGTACTTC.

This clone was seen just once. V is TRBV18 and J is TRBJ2-5, with 7 bases lining up with TRBD2. Losses at the gene ends were 6 bases for V and 4 bases for J; bases not matched to a gene: 14. The CDR3 sequence is 16 residues long. Germline V gene data show CDR1 as KGHSH and CDR2 as LQKENI. CDR3 sequence (DNA): TGTGCCAGCTCGCCTACTGGGGGGGGAGGACGAGAGACCCAGTACTTC. Encoded protein: CASSPTGGGGRETQYF.

As to this clone: One end of the junction fails to match germline, which may point to a read error. J is TRBJ2-1 and V is TRBV7-9; a weak D match, TRBD1 (6 bases). The CDR3 runs 15 residues. Germline V CDR1 and CDR2: SEHNR, FQNEAQ (reference sequence). The chain's CDR3 is CSSSSQGSSYNEQFF. The DNA for the CDR3 is TGTTCCAGCAGCTCTCAGGGGTCCTCCTACAATGAGCAGTTCTTC.

This sequence joins TRBV2 and TRBJ1-2; 8 nucleotides align to TRBD1. Unmatched junction bases numbered 4, after V lost 2 bases and J lost 2 bases. Germline V gene data show CDR1 as SNHLY and CDR2 as FYNNEI. The CDR3 consists of 15 residues. The DNA for the CDR3 is TGTGCCAGCAGTGAATATCAGGGGGCCAACTATGGCTACACCTTC. It encodes CASSEYQGANYGYTF.

The chain carries TRBV19 and TRBJ1-3; perhaps TRBD2 as D (7 bases). TRBJ2-2 matches the DNA end more closely, so the J call is doubtful. From germline, CDR1 is LNHDA and CDR2 SQIVND (reference sequence). The CDR3 consists of 16 residues. This CDR3 is CASTLVGGGRTGELFF. For the CDR3, the DNA is TGTGCCAGTACTCTAGTGGGGGGGGGCCGCACCGGGGAGCTGTTTTTT.

V usage is TRBV29-1 and J usage is TRBJ1-1; 9 nucleotides align to TRBD1. Germline V gene sequence: CDR1 SQVTM, CDR2 ANQGSEA. The CDR3 has 13 residues. V trimming: 7 bases; J trimming: 5 bases; junction bases outside the gene matches: 8. CDR3 DNA: TGCAGCGGCGGGACAGGGTTGAGGACTGAAGCTTTCTTT. Translated, it gives CSGGTGLRTEAFF.

The chain uses TRBV5-4 and TRBJ2-5; 9 bases line up with TRBD2. The V and J ends lost 10 bases and 3 bases, in that order; junction bases with no gene match: 10. CDR3 length equals 14 residues. Germline V lookup: CDR1 SGHNT, CDR2 YYREEE (reference sequence). This CDR3 reads CAFFRGGAEETQYF. CDR3 in DNA: TGTGCCTTCTTCCGCGGGGGGGCGGAAGAGACCCAGTACTTC.

This chain connects TRBV6-1 to TRBJ1-4, with 9 nucleotides matching TRBD1. The CDR3 is 15 amino acids. CDR1 and CDR2 from the germline V gene are MNHNS and SASEGT. The V and J ends lost 6 bases and 8 bases, in that order; junction bases with no gene match: 10. The CDR3 loop reads CASRTNRGLGEKLFF. As DNA, the CDR3 is TGTGCCAGCAGGACTAACAGGGGGCTAGGAGAAAAACTGTTTTTT.

The rearrangement links TRBV6-6 to TRBJ2-7; maybe TRBD1 (6 bases). Looked up from germline, CDR1 is MNHNY and CDR2 is SVGAGI (reference sequence). Trimming shortened V by 6 bases and J by 3 bases, and 12 bases separated the two germline ends. The CDR3 loop spans 13 amino acids. The CDR3 region has the DNA TGTGCCAGCAGCATTCGACAGGACTACGAGCAGTACTTC. Translating it yields CASSIRQDYEQYF.

This chain uses TRBV15 with TRBJ2-5, with TRBD1 matching 7 bases. Per germline, CDR1 LNHNV and CDR2 YYDKDF (reference sequence). V lost 0 bases to trimming and J lost 5 bases; unmatched junction nucleotides: 6. The CDR3 consists of 15 residues. The CDR3 sequence: CATSRDLLDRETQYF. CDR3 nucleotides: TGTGCCACCAGCAGAGATCTGTTGGACAGGGAGACCCAGTACTTC.

V is TRBV18 and J is TRBJ1-1; D is unclear. The V and J ends lost 4 bases and 4 bases respectively, with 10 bases between them. CDR3 length: 13 amino acids. CDR1 is KGHSH, CDR2 LQKENI, per germline. The CDR3 bases are TGTGCCAGCTCACTGGGAGAGGCCACTGAAGCTTTCTTT. Its translation: CASSLGEATEAFF.

The V call is TRBV28, the J call TRBJ1-3, with no clear D. V was cut by 2 bases and J by 2 bases, with 4 bases left in between. The CDR3 runs to 13 residues. Germline loops: CDR1 MDHEN, CDR2 SYDVKM. The CDR3 sequence: CASSLGPGNTIYF. The CDR3 nucleotides read TGTGCCAGCAGTTTAGGCCCTGGAAACACCATATATTTT.

The rearrangement links TRBV18 to TRBJ2-7; possibly TRBD1 for D (6 bases). Trimming left V 1 base short and J 2 bases short, with 15 bases between. Per the germline V gene, CDR1 is KGHSH and CDR2 is LQKENI. The CDR3 is 16 residues long. Here the CDR3 reads CASSPLDSVGTYEQYF. CDR3 in DNA: TGTGCCAGCTCACCACTGGACAGTGTAGGGACCTACGAGCAGTACTTC.

Details on this clone: Other DNA sequences in the sample encode the same CDR3. CDR3 bases: TGTGCCAGCAGTTTCAGGGGTGGGGGCTACACCTTC. This codes for CASSFRGGGYTF. The chain couples TRBV28 to TRBJ1-2, with TRBD1 as a possible D gene (6 bases). Germline values: CDR1 MDHEN, CDR2 SYDVKM. V was trimmed by 3 bases and J by 8 bases, leaving 10 bases between them. This CDR3 is built from 12 residues.

The V gene is TRBV5-1, the J gene TRBJ2-7; tentative D call: TRBD1 (5 bases). The CDR3 contains 14 residues. Per the germline V gene, CDR1 is SGHRS and CDR2 is YFSETQ. V gave up 4 bases and J gave up 4 bases, with 15 bases separating them. The CDR3 region is CASSQQSQGYEQYF. CDR3 coding DNA: TGCGCCAGCAGCCAACAATCTCAGGGTTACGAGCAGTACTTC.

The CDR3 DNA reads as TGTGCCAGTAGTATTAAGGGGGGGCCCGACTATGGCTACACCTTC. This codes for CASSIKGGPDYGYTF. This chain links TRBV19 with TRBJ1-2, with D perhaps TRBD1 (6 bases). This CDR3 is 15 amino acids long. Between the trimmed V and J ends, which lost 3 bases and 3 bases, there was a span of 14 bases. Per germline, CDR1 LNHDA and CDR2 SQIVND (reference sequence).

The V call is TRBV19, the J call TRBJ1-6; D is unclear. Trimming stripped 3 bases from V and 10 bases from J, with 13 bases between. Germline V gives CDR1 LNHDA, CDR2 SQIVND (reference sequence). The CDR3 sequence is 14 residues long. The CDR3 reads CASSIGGPGSPLHF. The CDR3 DNA reads TGTGCCAGTAGTATTGGAGGTCCTGGCTCACCCCTCCACTTT.

The gene calls are TRBV6-6 and TRBJ1-2; 10 positions agree with TRBD1. Germline V lookup: CDR1 MNHNY, CDR2 SVGAGI (reference sequence). The CDR3 covers 12 residues. V lost 5 bases, J lost 8 bases, and 2 bases stayed unmatched. CDR3 nucleotide sequence: TGTGCCAGCAGTGCGGACAGGGGGGGCTACACCTTC. Residues: CASSADRGGYTF.

The chain links TRBV29-1 to TRBJ1-2; 8 positions agree with TRBD1. Germline CDR1 SQVTM, CDR2 ANQGSEA. The CDR3 is made up of 15 amino acids. V lost 5 bases to trimming and J lost 7 bases; unmatched junction nucleotides: 15. The CDR3 is CSVSANAGGGGGYTF. The CDR3 coding sequence is TGCAGCGTTTCGGCCAACGCAGGGGGCGGTGGTGGCTACACCTTC.

The chain combines TRBV4-2 with TRBJ2-5; 12 bases line up with TRBD2. After removal of 4 bases from V and 5 bases from J, the junction contained 17 bases not matched to a gene. CDR1 is LGHNA and CDR2 is YNFKEQ in the germline V gene. The CDR3 sequence is 19 residues long. The CDR3 DNA follows: TGTGCCAGCAGCCTCCGGAGGTCTAGCGGGGGGGCAGAGTGGGAGACCCAGTACTTC. This codes for CASSLRRSSGGAEWETQYF.

The chain employs TRBV7-3 and TRBJ2-3, with a tentative D call TRBD1 (5 bases). Germline V lookup: CDR1 SGHTA, CDR2 FQGTGA. The CDR3 contains 13 residues. Trimming removed 5 bases from V and 6 bases from J, with 12 bases in between. The CDR3 nucleotides are TGTGCCAGCAGCCCGACGACAGCCGATACGCAGTATTTT. This gives the protein CASSPTTADTQYF.

V gene TRBV10-3 combines with J gene TRBJ1-4, with a tentative D call TRBD1 (5 bases). The germline V gene encodes CDR1 ENHRY and CDR2 SYGVKD. This CDR3 region has 15 residues. V was pared by 0 bases and J by 5 bases, with 10 bases between. CDR3 DNA sequence: TGTGCCATCAGTGAGTCGGGGGGACGAAATGAAAAACTGTTTTTT. Translation: CAISESGGRNEKLFF.

In its sample, this clone was seen once. The chain has TRBV18 and TRBJ1-1; D unclear. The germline gives CDR1 KGHSH, CDR2 LQKENI. CDR3 size: 13 residues. The germline V and J ends were trimmed by 1 base and 4 bases, with 7 bases remaining between them. CDR3 region: CASSPLGGTEAFF. CDR3 nucleotide sequence: TGTGCCAGCTCACCACTCGGTGGCACTGAAGCTTTCTTT.